This T cell receptor (beta chain) emerged from a study of T-cell memory formation after mild COVID-19. TCRdb independently ran MiXCR on the 5' RACE reads; one entry per CDR3 protein. The repertoire holds roughly 620,000 distinct CDR3 sequences, with over 15% as singletons. General study results and limits: Day 15 to 85 contractors were CD4/CD8 balanced; later expanders leaned CD4+. SARS-CoV-2 specificity of second-wave clones peaking day 37 was unconfirmed.

This CDR3 region has 15 residues. CDR1 is DFQATT, CDR2 SNEGSKA, per germline (reference sequence). After removal of 6 bases from V and 4 bases from J, the junction contained 10 bases not matched to a gene. This clonotype was counted between two and nine times. Its antigen is currently unknown. The sample comprised PBMCs or a T cell subset sorted from them (not recorded which). V and J are TRBV20-1 and TRBJ1-2; 11 nucleotides line up with TRBD1. The receptor was isolated from an adult woman who had mild COVID-19 (a few samples of this study predate the infection). Cell type and time point are not known. CDR3 sequence: CSANGQGAVGYGYTF. In DNA, the CDR3 is TGCAGTGCGAACGGACAGGGGGCTGTTGGCTATGGCTACACCTTC.